This passage covers 8 T cell receptor beta chains from one sample sequenced in a study of OX40 agonist ivuxolimab in advanced cancers. The data were produced by immunoSEQ multiplex PCR, yet TCRdb's version contains in-frame clones alone and is incomplete. Found here are 60,000 or so clones, roughly 86% of them singletons; the top ten hold 12%. The sample here was CD4+ or CD8+ T cells sorted from blood, taken in a trial of the OX40 agonist ivuxolimab. The source of these receptors is an adult with an advanced solid tumor such as melanoma, head and neck, liver or kidney cancer.

The V and J genes are TRBV7-3 and TRBJ2-1, with D perhaps matching TRBD1 or TRBD2 (5 bases each). The CDR3 runs to 13 residues. V was shortened by 0 bases and J by 6 bases, with 6 bases between the two germline ends. Per germline, CDR1 SGHTA and CDR2 FQGTGA. CDR3 region: CASSLTGTNEQFF. CDR3 nucleotides: TGTGCCAGCAGCTTAACAGGGACCAATGAGCAGTTCTTC.

J is TRBJ1-2 and V is TRBV19; TRBD1 aligns across 7 bases. The ends lost 4 bases at V and 8 bases at J; junction bases unmatched: 7. In germline, CDR1 is LNHDA, CDR2 SQIVND (reference sequence). There are 13 residues in the CDR3. The CDR3 nucleotides are TGTGCCAGTAGTACGGACAGGTCTCTAGGCTACACCTTC. It specifies CASSTDRSLGYTF.

The chain employs TRBV6-1 and TRBJ2-7; D tentatively reads TRBD1 or TRBD2 (6 bases each). The CDR3 has 15 residues. Germline CDR1 reads MNHNS; CDR2 reads SASEGT. Trimming stripped 6 bases from V and 1 base from J, with 16 bases between. The CDR3 DNA sequence: TGTGCCAGCAGGCCTACAGGGACTTTATCCTACGAGCAGTACTTC. It encodes CASRPTGTLSYEQYF.

V gene TRBV7-2 combines with J gene TRBJ1-1; D gene uncertain. The ends were cut back, 1 base at V and 1 base at J, with 7 bases in the middle. The CDR3 runs to 14 residues. Per the germline V gene, CDR1 is SGHTA and CDR2 is FQGNSA. For the CDR3, the DNA is TGTGCCAGCAGCTTAGTCTTGACGAACACTGAAGCTTTCTTT. It codes for CASSLVLTNTEAFF.

J is TRBJ2-7 and V is TRBV4-1, with 11 positions matching TRBD1. The ends lost 3 bases at V and 6 bases at J; junction bases unmatched: 10. Germline CDR1 is MGHRA and CDR2 is YSYEKL. This CDR3 region has 16 residues. This chain's CDR3 is CASSQEPGQGVGEQYF. The CDR3 DNA follows: TGCGCCAGCAGCCAGGAACCGGGACAGGGGGTTGGCGAGCAGTACTTC.

The chain has TRBV27 and TRBJ2-2; D call uncertain. V lost 1 base to trimming and J lost 1 base, with 7 bases between them. This CDR3 is built from 15 residues. Germline V gene data show CDR1 as MNHEY and CDR2 as SMNVEV (reference sequence). CDR3 residues: CASSLWAENTGELFF. The CDR3 DNA sequence: TGTGCCAGCAGTTTATGGGCCGAGAACACCGGGGAGCTGTTTTTT.

The genes are TRBV6-5 and TRBJ2-7; maybe TRBD1 (6 bases). Trimming cost V 5 bases and J 3 bases, with 14 bases left between them. The CDR3 totals 14 residues. Germline CDR1 is MNHEY and CDR2 is SVGAGI. The CDR3 nucleotides read TGTGCCAGCAGTAACCGGGACACCGGCTACGAGCAGTACTTC. Translation: CASSNRDTGYEQYF.

This chain joins TRBV10-1 and TRBJ2-7; D is undetermined. V lost 9 bases and J 1 base, leaving 13 bases between the germline ends. Germline values: CDR1 WNHNN, CDR2 SYGVQD (reference sequence). The CDR3 spans 13 residues. In DNA form, the CDR3 reads TGCGCCAGTGGGCCGCCTGGGTCCTACGAGCAGTACTTC. Its protein is CASGPPGSYEQYF.